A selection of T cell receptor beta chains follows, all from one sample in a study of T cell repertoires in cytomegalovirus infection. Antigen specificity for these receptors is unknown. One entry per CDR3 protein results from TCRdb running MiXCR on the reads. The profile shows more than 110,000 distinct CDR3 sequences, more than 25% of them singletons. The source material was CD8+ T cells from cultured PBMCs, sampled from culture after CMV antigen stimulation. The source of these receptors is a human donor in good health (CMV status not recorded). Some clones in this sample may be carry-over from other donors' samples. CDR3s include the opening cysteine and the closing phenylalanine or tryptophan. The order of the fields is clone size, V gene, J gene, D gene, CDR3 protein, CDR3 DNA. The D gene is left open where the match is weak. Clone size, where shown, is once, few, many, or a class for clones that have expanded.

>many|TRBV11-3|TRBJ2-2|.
CASSPWTASNTGELFF
TGTGCCAGCAGCCCTTGGACAGCGTCGAACACCGGGGAGCTGTTTTTT
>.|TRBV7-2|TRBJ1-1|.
CASSSNSVTEAFF
TGTGCCAGCAGCTCCAATTCGGTAACTGAAGCTTTCTTT
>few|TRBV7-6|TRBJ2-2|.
CASSWAGSGELFF
TGTGCCAGCAGCTGGGCCGGGTCCGGGGAGCTGTTTTTT
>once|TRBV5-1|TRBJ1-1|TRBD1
CASSADRAMNTEAFF
TGCGCCAGCAGCGCGGACAGGGCTATGAACACTGAAGCTTTCTTT
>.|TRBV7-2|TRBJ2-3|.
CASSLLVGGTDTQYF
TGTGCCAGCAGCTTACTGGTCGGTGGCACAGATACGCAGTATTTT
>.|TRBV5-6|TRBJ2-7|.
CASSLAGDVRSYEQYF
TGTGCCAGCAGCTTGGCTGGTGATGTAAGATCCTACGAGCAGTACTTC
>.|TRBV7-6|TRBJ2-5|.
CASKNGGPETQYF
TGTGCCAGCAAAAACGGAGGCCCAGAGACCCAGTACTTC
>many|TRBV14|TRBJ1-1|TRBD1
CASSPGQVEMTTEAFF
TGTGCCAGCAGCCCTGGACAGGTAGAGATGACAACTGAAGCTTTCTTT
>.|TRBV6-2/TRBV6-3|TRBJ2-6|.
CASSYSNPPSRSGANVLTF
TGTGCCAGCAGTTACTCGAACCCGCCCAGCCGCTCTGGGGCCAACGTCCTGACTTTC
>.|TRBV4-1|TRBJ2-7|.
CASSQGGFTYEQYF
TGCGCCAGCAGCCAAGGAGGTTTTACCTACGAGCAGTACTTC
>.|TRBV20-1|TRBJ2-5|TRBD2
CSASATSGGPGETQYF
TGCAGTGCTAGCGCCACTAGCGGGGGCCCAGGAGAGACCCAGTACTTC
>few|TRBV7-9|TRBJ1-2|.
CASSLVDYGYTF
TGTGCCAGCAGCTTAGTAGATTATGGCTACACCTTC
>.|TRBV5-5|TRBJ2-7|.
CASSSRLGYEQYF
TGTGCCAGCAGCTCCCGGCTTGGATACGAGCAGTACTTC
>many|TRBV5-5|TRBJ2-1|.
CASSLTKGLGNEQFF
TGTGCCAGCAGCCTTACCAAGGGGTTGGGGAATGAGCAGTTCTTC
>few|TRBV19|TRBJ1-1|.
CATKGGFGTEAFF
TGTGCCACCAAGGGGGGTTTTGGCACTGAAGCTTTCTTT
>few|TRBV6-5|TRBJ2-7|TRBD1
CASSGGTGFEQYF
TGTGCCAGCAGTGGGGGGACAGGGTTTGAGCAGTACTTC
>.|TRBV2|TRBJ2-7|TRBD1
CASSEALPRQGSYEQYF
TGTGCCAGCAGTGAAGCGCTTCCGAGACAGGGGTCGTACGAGCAGTACTTC
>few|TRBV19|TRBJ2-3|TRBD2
CASTFEWEGPPDTQYF
TGTGCCAGTACCTTCGAGTGGGAGGGGCCGCCAGATACGCAGTATTTT
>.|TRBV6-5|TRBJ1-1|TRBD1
CASSYEPGQGNTEAFF
TGTGCCAGCAGTTACGAACCGGGACAGGGTAACACTGAAGCTTTCTTT
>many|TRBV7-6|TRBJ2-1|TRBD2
CASSLGPLAGGNNEQFF
TGTGCCAGCAGCTTAGGGCCACTAGCGGGGGGTAACAATGAGCAGTTCTTC
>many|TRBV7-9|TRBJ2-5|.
CASSPPAGWIQETQYF
TGTGCCAGCAGCCCCCCGGCAGGGTGGATCCAAGAGACCCAGTACTTC
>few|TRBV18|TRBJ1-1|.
CASSPTSDTEAFF
TGTGCCAGTTCACCGACGTCGGACACTGAAGCTTTCTTT
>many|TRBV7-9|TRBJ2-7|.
CASSLDPYEQYF
TGTGCCAGCAGCTTAGATCCCTACGAGCAGTACTTC
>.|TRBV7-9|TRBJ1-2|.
CASSQGRTYGYTF
TGTGCCAGCAGCCAAGGACGGACCTATGGCTACACCTTC
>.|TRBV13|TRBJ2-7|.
CASSSRGEVAYEQYF
TGTGCCAGCAGCTCCCGAGGGGAAGTTGCCTACGAGCAGTACTTC
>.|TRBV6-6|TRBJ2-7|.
CASSGLLQGYEQYF
TGTGCCAGCAGTGGTCTGTTACAGGGCTACGAGCAGTACTTC
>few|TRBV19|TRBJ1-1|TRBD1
CATDRGMHTEAFF
TGTGCCACCGACAGGGGGATGCACACTGAAGCTTTCTTT
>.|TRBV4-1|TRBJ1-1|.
CASSQVAGKDTEAFF
TGCGCCAGCAGCCAAGTGGCAGGGAAAGACACTGAAGCTTTCTTT
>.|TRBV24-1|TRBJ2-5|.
CATSNSRRQSLQETQYF
TGTGCCACCAGTAATTCTCGACGACAAAGCCTCCAAGAGACCCAGTACTTC
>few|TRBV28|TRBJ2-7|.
CASYPTGHYEQYF
TGTGCCAGCTATCCCACAGGCCATTACGAGCAGTACTTC
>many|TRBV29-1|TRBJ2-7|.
CSVEVSGYEQYF
TGCAGCGTTGAAGTATCAGGCTACGAGCAGTACTTC
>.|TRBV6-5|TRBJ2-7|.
CASSYSLDNYEQYF
TGTGCCAGCAGTTACTCCCTCGACAACTACGAGCAGTACTTC
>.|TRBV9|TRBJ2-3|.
CASSAGITDTQYF
TGTGCCAGCAGCGCCGGAATCACAGATACGCAGTATTTT
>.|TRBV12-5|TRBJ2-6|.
CASGGAAGPVLTF
TGTGCTAGTGGTGGGGCCGCAGGGCCCGTCCTGACTTTC
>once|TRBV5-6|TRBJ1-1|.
CASSLEGRPNTEAFF
TGTGCCAGCAGCTTGGAGGGCAGGCCGAACACTGAAGCTTTCTTT
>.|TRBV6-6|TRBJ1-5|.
CASSTGQPQHF
TGTGCCAGCAGCACAGGGCAGCCCCAGCATTTT